One and the same sample provided the 11 T cell receptor beta chains below, sequenced in a study of blood T cell repertoires in COVID-19. The repertoire was sequenced with immunoSEQ multiplex PCR; TCRdb's copy has only in-frame clones and lacks some. This sample yields approximately 86,000 clones, of which roughly 80% are seen a single time; 10% belongs to the top ten. The sequenced material came from peripheral blood. The receptor source for this set is a woman in her seventies with acute or convalescent COVID-19.

This chain uses TRBV7-9 with TRBJ1-4, with 10 bases matching TRBD1. The V gene's germline CDR1 is SEHNR and CDR2 FQNEAQ (reference sequence). The CDR3 contains 14 residues. Trimming removed 5 bases from V and 6 bases from J; junction bases left unmatched: 3. The CDR3 DNA sequence: TGTGCCAGCAGCCTCGGGACAGGGGATGAAAAACTGTTTTTT. As protein: CASSLGTGDEKLFF.

The CDR3 nucleotides read TGTGCCAGCAGCGTAGTGGGACAGGGACGTTCCGGGGAGCTGTTTTTT. It codes for CASSVVGQGRSGELFF. The gene calls are TRBV9 and TRBJ2-2, with 9 positions matching TRBD1. The CDR3 loop spans 16 amino acids. Germline trimming cut 0 bases from V and 6 bases from J; bases unmatched to any gene: 6. Germline CDR1 reads SGDLS; CDR2 reads YYNGEE.

V is TRBV5-1 and J is TRBJ2-2; 12 nucleotides align to TRBD2. Germline V lookup: CDR1 SGHRS, CDR2 YFSETQ. The CDR3 runs 19 residues. Trimming at V came to 5 bases and at J to 2 bases, leaving 13 bases not matched to a gene. The CDR3 is CASSWGTLGLAGNTGELFF. CDR3 nucleotides: TGCGCCAGCAGTTGGGGGACACTGGGACTAGCGGGCAACACCGGGGAGCTGTTTTTT. Full variable domain (missing parts from reference TRBV5-1 and TRBJ2-2): KAGVTQTPRYLIKTRGQQVTLSCSPISGHRSVSWYQQTPGQGLQFLFEYFSETQRNKGNFPGRFSGRQFSNSRSEMNVSTLELGDSALYLCASSWGTLGLAGNTGELFFGEGSRLTVL.

The rearrangement joins TRBV28 to TRBJ2-3, with D perhaps TRBD1 (6 bases). The CDR3 loop spans 13 amino acids. Germline values: CDR1 MDHEN, CDR2 SYDVKM. V gave up 9 bases and J gave up 3 bases, with 13 bases separating them. CDR3 coding DNA: TGTGCCAGTAACCAGGGGCGGACAGATACGCAGTATTTT. This translates into CASNQGRTDTQYF.

The V and J genes are TRBV7-2 and TRBJ1-2; possibly TRBD1 for D (5 bases). The CDR3 covers 13 residues. Germline CDR1 SGHTA, CDR2 FQGNSA. Trimming shortened V by 3 bases and J by 1 base, and 6 bases separated the two germline ends. For the CDR3, the DNA is TGTGCCAGCAGCTTCCAGGGTAACTATGGCTACACCTTC. It codes for CASSFQGNYGYTF.

This rearrangement joins TRBV6-5 to TRBJ2-7; TRBD1 matches 9 bases. V lost 7 bases, J lost 3 bases, and 4 bases stayed unmatched. The CDR3 contains 13 residues. Germline CDR1 reads MNHEY; CDR2 reads SVGAGI. The CDR3 DNA is TGTGCCAGCACCCGACAGGGGGGCTACGAGCAGTACTTC. As protein: CASTRQGGYEQYF.

This chain joins TRBV7-9 and TRBJ1-2; 9 bases fit TRBD1. Germline CDR1 and CDR2: SEHNR and FQNEAQ (reference sequence). The length of the CDR3 is 14 residues. V lost 1 base to trimming and J lost 6 bases; unmatched junction nucleotides: 3. CDR3 amino acids: CASSLDRGHDGYTF. The CDR3 DNA reads as TGTGCCAGCAGCTTAGACAGGGGGCACGATGGCTACACCTTC.

This chain connects TRBV7-9 to TRBJ1-1; TRBD1 is a possible D gene (5 bases). Trimming left V 5 bases short and J 0 bases short, with 10 bases between. Per the germline V gene, CDR1 is SEHNR and CDR2 is FQNEAQ (reference sequence). The CDR3 is 14 amino acids. CDR3: CASSQRGMNTEAFF. CDR3 DNA: TGTGCCAGCAGCCAACGGGGGATGAACACTGAAGCTTTCTTT.

V is TRBV5-1 and J is TRBJ2-1, with D tentatively TRBD2 (6 bases). The germline V gene encodes CDR1 SGHRS and CDR2 YFSETQ. V lost 0 bases and J 5 bases, leaving 12 bases between the germline ends. This CDR3 comprises 15 residues. The CDR3 DNA sequence: TGCGCCAGCAGCTTGGCCCTAGCGCCGAACAATGAGCAGTTCTTC. It specifies CASSLALAPNNEQFF.

This clone has a handful of counts. Here the CDR3 DNA reads TGTGCCAGCGGGAGGTATGATGACTACACCTTC. Residues: CASGRYDDYTF. V gene TRBV3-1 (or the pseudogene TRBV3-2) combines with J gene TRBJ1-2; D is ambiguous. V gave up 8 bases and J gave up 10 bases, with 14 bases separating them. The CDR3 is 11 residues long. Per the germline V gene, CDR1 is LGHDT and CDR2 is YNNKEL (reference sequence).

V usage is TRBV6-1 and J usage is TRBJ2-7; D might be TRBD2 (7 bases). Deletions cut 1 base from V and 6 bases from J, with 25 bases between. Germline loops: CDR1 MNHNS, CDR2 SASEGT. The length of the CDR3 is 18 residues. The CDR3 region has the DNA TGTGCCAGCAGTGAAGAGTCCCGAGGGGGTGGCGGGAGAACCGAGCAGTACTTC. It translates to CASSEESRGGGGRTEQYF.